These 13 T cell receptor beta chains share one sample of origin, sequenced in a study of CD8+ T cells in alopecia areata. Treatment of the sample: oral pan-JAK inhibitor, 5-10 mg twice daily. cDNA prepared by RNA extraction and subsequent reverse transcription served as the template for sequencing. The protocol was immunoSEQ multiplex PCR, while the TCRdb copy is restricted to in-frame clones and leaves out a portion. Among approximately 200,000 clones, 50% to 60% were seen once, and the ten largest hold approximately 3.4%. This specimen consisted of CD4+ T cells sorted from blood, obtained at week 4, from a patient treated with tofacitinib. Receptor source: a human donor with alopecia areata.

The V gene is TRBV7-3, the J gene TRBJ2-1, with D hard to call. Deletions cut 4 bases from V and 7 bases from J, with 14 bases between. This CDR3 is 14 amino acids long. The germline V gene has CDR1 SGHTA and CDR2 FQGTGA. The CDR3, as DNA: TGTGCCAGCAGCTCCCACGTCGAATCAAATGAGCAGTTCTTC. Amino acid sequence: CASSSHVESNEQFF. Combining the CDR3 with reference TRBV7-3 and TRBJ2-1 gives the whole variable domain GAGVSQTPSNKVTEKGKYVELRCDPISGHTALYWYRQSLGQGPEFLIYFQGTGAADDSGLPNDRFFAVRPEGSVSTLKIQRTERGDSAVYLCASSSHVESNEQFFGPGTRLTVL.

The chain carries TRBV20-1 and TRBJ1-4; D is unresolved. This CDR3 contains 11 residues. V was pared by 4 bases and J by 6 bases, with 6 bases between. Germline V lookup: CDR1 DFQATT, CDR2 SNEGSKA (reference sequence). The CDR3 bases are TGCAGTGCTAAGGGTGATGAAAAACTGTTTTTT. Amino acid sequence: CSAKGDEKLFF.

The CDR3 reads CSVQIADRTDTQYF. The CDR3 DNA sequence: TGCAGCGTACAAATAGCGGACCGCACAGATACGCAGTATTTT. The chain links TRBV29-1 to TRBJ2-3; D might be TRBD2 (6 bases). Germline CDR1 is SQVTM and CDR2 is ANQGSEA. The CDR3 consists of 14 residues. Trimming shortened V by 6 bases and J by 1 base, and 14 bases separated the two germline ends.

The chain carries TRBV28 and TRBJ1-1; 8 nucleotides align to TRBD1. The CDR3 contains 15 residues. Germline CDR1 is MDHEN and CDR2 is SYDVKM. The J segment lost 1 base and the V segment lost 6 bases, leaving 7 bases of the junction unmatched. CDR3 sequence reads: CASRGGTGQNTEAFF. CDR3 DNA sequence: TGTGCCAGCAGAGGAGGGACAGGTCAGAACACTGAAGCTTTCTTT.

The chain employs TRBV7-9 and TRBJ2-6; no reliable D call. Germline V gives CDR1 SEHNR, CDR2 FQNEAQ (reference sequence). Trimming took off 6 bases at V and 2 bases at J, with 11 bases between the two ends. The CDR3 sequence is 15 residues long. CDR3 coding DNA: TGTGCCAGCAGGAAAGAACAAACTGGGGCCAACGTCCTGACTTTC. Protein product: CASRKEQTGANVLTF. The complete variable domain, with remaining parts taken from reference TRBV7-9 and TRBJ2-6, reads DTGVSQNPRHKITKRGQNVTFRCDPISEHNRLYWYRQTLGQGPEFLTYFQNEAQLEKSRLLSDRFSAERPKGSFSTLEIQRTEQGDSAMYLCASRKEQTGANVLTFGAGSRLTVL.

This chain connects TRBV4-1 to TRBJ2-4, with 12 nucleotides matching TRBD2. The CDR3 extends over 15 amino acids. Germline V CDR1 and CDR2: MGHRA, YSYEKL. J was trimmed by 6 bases and V by 7 bases; bases with no gene match: 7. Written as DNA, the CDR3 is TGCGCCAGCAAGGGGACTAGCGGGTCCGCAAACATTCAGTACTTC. Its translation: CASKGTSGSANIQYF.

The chain links TRBV7-9 to TRBJ1-1; tentative D call: TRBD1 (5 bases). V was trimmed by 1 base and J by 4 bases, leaving 16 bases between them. Germline loops: CDR1 SEHNR, CDR2 FQNEAQ (reference sequence). The CDR3 has 16 residues. This CDR3 reads CASSLEVEAGGTEAFF. The CDR3 DNA sequence: TGTGCCAGCAGCTTAGAGGTGGAAGCTGGGGGCACTGAAGCTTTCTTT.

The chain has TRBV2 and TRBJ2-3, with a possible D match to TRBD2 (6 bases). CDR3 length: 15 amino acids. Germline CDR1 and CDR2: SNHLY and FYNNEI. V was trimmed by 7 bases and J by 3 bases, leaving 17 bases between them. The DNA for the CDR3 is TGTGCCAGCAACACAAACGGGGGACTGACAGATACGCAGTATTTT. Protein product: CASNTNGGLTDTQYF.

The chain combines TRBV2 with TRBJ1-5; 10 bases align to TRBD1. The CDR3 runs to 17 residues. Trimming at V came to 4 bases and at J to 2 bases, leaving 8 bases not matched to a gene. CDR1 and CDR2 (germline): SNHLY, FYNNEI. CDR3 loop: CASSGGTGTGGNQPQHF. Here the CDR3 DNA reads TGTGCCAGCAGTGGCGGAACGGGGACAGGGGGCAATCAGCCCCAGCATTTT.

The sample holds a few counts of this clone. V and J are TRBV4-2 and TRBJ1-5; TRBD1 agrees at 8 bases. Germline V gives CDR1 LGHNA, CDR2 YNFKEQ. With 7 bases clipped from V and 3 bases from J, the junction kept 8 bases outside the gene matches. The CDR3 contains 15 residues. Here the CDR3 reads CASTLDRVANQPQHF. As DNA, the CDR3 is TGTGCCAGCACCCTGGACAGGGTTGCCAATCAGCCCCAGCATTTT.

The rearrangement links TRBV6-6 to TRBJ2-3; 7 nucleotides agree with TRBD1. Germline V lookup: CDR1 MNHNY, CDR2 SVGAGI (reference sequence). The CDR3 consists of 15 residues. With 5 bases clipped from V and 4 bases from J, the junction kept 9 bases outside the gene matches. This CDR3 reads CASSTRDRYADTQYF. The CDR3 region has the DNA TGTGCCAGCAGTACCCGGGACAGATACGCAGATACGCAGTATTTT.

The chain combines TRBV27 with TRBJ1-1; 9 nucleotides align to TRBD1. This CDR3 has 18 amino acids. Trimming at V came to 6 bases and at J to 0 bases, leaving 14 bases not matched to a gene. Germline assignment: CDR1 MNHEY and CDR2 SMNVEV (reference sequence). CDR3 in amino acids: CASRPTRRTGVMNTEAFF. CDR3 nucleotides: TGTGCCAGCAGGCCTACCCGCCGGACAGGGGTAATGAACACTGAAGCTTTCTTT.

The gene calls are TRBV29-1 and TRBJ1-1, with 9 bases that match TRBD1. Germline CDR1 reads SQVTM; CDR2 reads ANQGSEA. This CDR3 region has 12 residues. V was pared by 5 bases and J by 10 bases, with 8 bases of the junction left unmatched. DNA for the CDR3: TGCAGCGTTCCGGACAGGGGAGGAAGAGCTTTCTTT. Translating gives CSVPDRGGRAFF.